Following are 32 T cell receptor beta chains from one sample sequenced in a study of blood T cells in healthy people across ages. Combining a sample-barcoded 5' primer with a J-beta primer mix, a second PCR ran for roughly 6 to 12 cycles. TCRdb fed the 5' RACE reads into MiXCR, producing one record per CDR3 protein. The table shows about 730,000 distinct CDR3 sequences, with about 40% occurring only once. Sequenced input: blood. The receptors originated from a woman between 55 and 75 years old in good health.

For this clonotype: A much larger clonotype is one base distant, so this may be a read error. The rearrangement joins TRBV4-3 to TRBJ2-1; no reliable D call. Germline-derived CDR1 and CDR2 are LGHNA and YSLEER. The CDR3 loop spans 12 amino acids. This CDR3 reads CVSSQAWHEQFF. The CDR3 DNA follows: TGCGTCAGCAGCCAGGCCTGGCATGAGCAGTTCTTC.

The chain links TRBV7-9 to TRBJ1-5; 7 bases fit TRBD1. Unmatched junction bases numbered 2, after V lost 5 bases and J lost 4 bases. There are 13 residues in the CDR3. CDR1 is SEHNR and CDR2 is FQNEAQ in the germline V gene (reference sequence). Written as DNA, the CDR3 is TGTGCCAGCAGCGCGGGACAGAATCAGCCCCAGCATTTT. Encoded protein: CASSAGQNQPQHF.

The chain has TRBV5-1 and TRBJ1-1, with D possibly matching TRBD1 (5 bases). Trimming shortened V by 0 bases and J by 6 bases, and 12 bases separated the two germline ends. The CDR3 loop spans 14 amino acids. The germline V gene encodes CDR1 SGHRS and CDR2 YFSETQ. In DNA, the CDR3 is TGCGCCAGCAGCTTGGAGTCTATGGGGGCTGAAGCTTTCTTT. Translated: CASSLESMGAEAFF. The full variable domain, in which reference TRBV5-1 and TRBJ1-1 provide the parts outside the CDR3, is KAGVTQTPRYLIKTRGQQVTLSCSPISGHRSVSWYQQTPGQGLQFLFEYFSETQRNKGNFPGRFSGRQFSNSRSEMNVSTLELGDSALYLCASSLESMGAEAFFGQGTRLTVV.

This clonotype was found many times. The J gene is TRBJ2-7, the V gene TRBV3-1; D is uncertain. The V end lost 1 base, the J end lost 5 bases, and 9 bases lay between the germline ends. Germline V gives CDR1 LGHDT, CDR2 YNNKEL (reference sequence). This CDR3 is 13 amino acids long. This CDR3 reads CASSQGLNNEQYF. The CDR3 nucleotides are TGTGCCAGCAGCCAAGGGTTGAACAACGAGCAGTACTTC.

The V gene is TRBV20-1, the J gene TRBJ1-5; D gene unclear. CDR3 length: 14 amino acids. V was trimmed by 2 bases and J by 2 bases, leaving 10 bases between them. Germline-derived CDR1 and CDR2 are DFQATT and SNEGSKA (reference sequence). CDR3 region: CSARRGSRNQPQHF. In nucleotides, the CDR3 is TGCAGTGCTAGACGCGGCTCGCGCAATCAGCCCCAGCATTTT.

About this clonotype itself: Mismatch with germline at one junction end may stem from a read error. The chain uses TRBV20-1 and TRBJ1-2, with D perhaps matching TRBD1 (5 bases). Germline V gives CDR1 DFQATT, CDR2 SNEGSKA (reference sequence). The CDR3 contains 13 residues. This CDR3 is CSAREGTGYGYTF. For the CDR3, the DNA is TGCAGTGCTCGAGAGGGGACGGGGTATGGCTACACCTTC.

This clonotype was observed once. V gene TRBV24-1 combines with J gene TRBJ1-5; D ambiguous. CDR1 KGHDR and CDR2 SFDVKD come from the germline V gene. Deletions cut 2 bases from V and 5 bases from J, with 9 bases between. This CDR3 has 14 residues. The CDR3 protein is CATSDSAAHQPQHF. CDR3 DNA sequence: TGTGCCACCAGTGATTCGGCGGCTCATCAGCCCCAGCATTTT.

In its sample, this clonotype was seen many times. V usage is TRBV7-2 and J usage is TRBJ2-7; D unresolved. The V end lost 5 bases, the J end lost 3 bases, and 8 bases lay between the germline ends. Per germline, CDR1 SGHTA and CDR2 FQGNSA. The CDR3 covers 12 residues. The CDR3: CASSAMGYEQYF. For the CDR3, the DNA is TGTGCCAGCAGCGCTATGGGCTACGAGCAGTACTTC.

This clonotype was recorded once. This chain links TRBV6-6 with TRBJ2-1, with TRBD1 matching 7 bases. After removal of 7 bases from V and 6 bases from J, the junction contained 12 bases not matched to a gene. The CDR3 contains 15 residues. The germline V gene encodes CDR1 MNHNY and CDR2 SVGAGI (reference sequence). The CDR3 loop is CASTRQGFALNEQFF. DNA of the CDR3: TGTGCCAGCACCCGACAGGGTTTTGCCCTCAATGAGCAGTTCTTC.

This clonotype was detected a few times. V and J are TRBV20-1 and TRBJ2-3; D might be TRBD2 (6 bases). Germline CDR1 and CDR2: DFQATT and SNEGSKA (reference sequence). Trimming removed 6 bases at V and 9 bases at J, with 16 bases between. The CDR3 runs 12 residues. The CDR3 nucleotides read TGCAGTGCACCGGGGAGGCGGGACACGCAGTATTTT. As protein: CSAPGRRDTQYF.

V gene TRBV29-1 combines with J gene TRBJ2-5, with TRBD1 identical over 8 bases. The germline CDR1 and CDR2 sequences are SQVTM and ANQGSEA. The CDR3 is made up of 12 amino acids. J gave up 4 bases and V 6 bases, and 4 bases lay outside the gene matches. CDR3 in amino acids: CSVWTGRETQYF. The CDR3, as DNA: TGCAGCGTCTGGACAGGGAGAGAGACCCAGTACTTC.

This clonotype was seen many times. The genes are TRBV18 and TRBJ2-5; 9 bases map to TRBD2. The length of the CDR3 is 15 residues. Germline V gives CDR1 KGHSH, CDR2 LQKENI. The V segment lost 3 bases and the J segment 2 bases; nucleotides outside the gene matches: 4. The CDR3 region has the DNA TGTGCCAGCTCACCGCCGGGACTAGCTCAAGAGACCCAGTACTTC. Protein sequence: CASSPPGLAQETQYF. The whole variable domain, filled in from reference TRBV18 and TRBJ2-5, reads NAGVMQNPRHLVRRRGQEARLRCSPMKGHSHVYWYRQLPEEGLKFMVYLQKENIIDESGMPKERFSAEFPKEGPSILRIQQVVRGDSAAYFCASSPPGLAQETQYFGPGTRLLVL.

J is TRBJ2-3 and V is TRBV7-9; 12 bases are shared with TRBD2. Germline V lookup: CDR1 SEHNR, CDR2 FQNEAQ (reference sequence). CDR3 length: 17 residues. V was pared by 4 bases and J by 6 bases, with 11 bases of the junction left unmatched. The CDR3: CASSSSKTSGRVDTQYF. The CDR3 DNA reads TGTGCCAGCAGCTCATCAAAGACTAGCGGGAGAGTTGATACGCAGTATTTT.

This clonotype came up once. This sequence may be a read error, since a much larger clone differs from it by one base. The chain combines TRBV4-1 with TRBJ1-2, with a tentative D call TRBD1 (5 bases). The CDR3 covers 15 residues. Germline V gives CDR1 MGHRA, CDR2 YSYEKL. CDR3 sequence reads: CASSQEAGANHGYTF. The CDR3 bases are TGCGCCAGCAGCCAAGAAGCCGGGGCTAACCATGGCTACACCTTC.

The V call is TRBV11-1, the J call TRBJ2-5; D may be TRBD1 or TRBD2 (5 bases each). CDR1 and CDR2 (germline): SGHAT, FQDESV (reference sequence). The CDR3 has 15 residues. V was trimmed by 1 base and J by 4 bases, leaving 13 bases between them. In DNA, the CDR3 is TGTGCCAGCAGCTTAGGCCGGGACCAGAGAGAGACCCAGTACTTC. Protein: CASSLGRDQRETQYF. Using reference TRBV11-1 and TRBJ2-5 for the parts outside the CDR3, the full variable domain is EAEVAQSPRYKITEKSQAVAFWCDPISGHATLYWYRQILGQGPELLVQFQDESVVDDSQLPKDRFSAERLKGVDSTLKIQPAELGDSAMYLCASSLGRDQRETQYFGPGTRLLVL.

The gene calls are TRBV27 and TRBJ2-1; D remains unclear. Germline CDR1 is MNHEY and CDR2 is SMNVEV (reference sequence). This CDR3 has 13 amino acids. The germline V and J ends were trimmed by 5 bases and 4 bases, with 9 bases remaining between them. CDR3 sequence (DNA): TGTGCCAGCAGTCAGGTTACTTACAATGAGCAGTTCTTC. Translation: CASSQVTYNEQFF.

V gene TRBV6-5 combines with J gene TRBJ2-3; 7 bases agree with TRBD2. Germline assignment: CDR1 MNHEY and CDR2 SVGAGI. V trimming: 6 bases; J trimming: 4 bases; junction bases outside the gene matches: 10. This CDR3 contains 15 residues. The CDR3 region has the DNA TGTGCCAGCAGCGGGGGGAGCGCGGTCGCAGATACGCAGTATTTT. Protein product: CASSGGSAVADTQYF.

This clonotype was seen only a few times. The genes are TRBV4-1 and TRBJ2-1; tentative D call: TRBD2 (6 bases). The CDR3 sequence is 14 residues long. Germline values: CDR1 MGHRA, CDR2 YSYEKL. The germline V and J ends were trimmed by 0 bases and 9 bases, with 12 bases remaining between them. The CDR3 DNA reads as TGCGCCAGCAGCCAAGATCGGCTAGCGTGTGAGCAGTTCTTC. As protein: CASSQDRLACEQFF.

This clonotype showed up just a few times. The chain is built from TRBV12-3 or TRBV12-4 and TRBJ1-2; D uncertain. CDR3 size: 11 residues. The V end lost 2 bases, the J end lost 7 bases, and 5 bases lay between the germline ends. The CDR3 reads CASSLRCGYTF. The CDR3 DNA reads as TGTGCCAGCAGTTTAAGGTGTGGCTACACCTTC.

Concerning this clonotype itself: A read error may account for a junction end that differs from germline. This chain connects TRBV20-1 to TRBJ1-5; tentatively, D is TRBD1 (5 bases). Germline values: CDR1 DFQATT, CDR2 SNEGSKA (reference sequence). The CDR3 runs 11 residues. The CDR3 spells CSATGGKPQQF. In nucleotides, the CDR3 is TGCAGTGCTACCGGGGGGAAGCCCCAGCAGTTT.

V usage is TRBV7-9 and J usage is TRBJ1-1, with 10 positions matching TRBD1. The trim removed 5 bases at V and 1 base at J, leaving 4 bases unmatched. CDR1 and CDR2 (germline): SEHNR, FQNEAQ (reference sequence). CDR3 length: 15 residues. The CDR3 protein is CASSETGGPNTEAFF. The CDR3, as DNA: TGTGCCAGCAGCGAGACAGGGGGCCCGAACACTGAAGCTTTCTTT.

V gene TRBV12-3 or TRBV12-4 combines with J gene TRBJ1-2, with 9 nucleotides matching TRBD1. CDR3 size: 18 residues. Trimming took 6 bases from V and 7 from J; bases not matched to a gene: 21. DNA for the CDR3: TGTGCCAGCAGAAAATACGTCCTGGGACAGGGTGGATTGGGTGGCTACACCTTC. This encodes CASRKYVLGQGGLGGYTF.

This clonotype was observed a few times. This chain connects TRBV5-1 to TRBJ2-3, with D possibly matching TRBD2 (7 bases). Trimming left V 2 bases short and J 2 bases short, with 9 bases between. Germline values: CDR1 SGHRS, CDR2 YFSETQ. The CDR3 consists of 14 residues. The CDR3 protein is CASSFGGLTDTQYF. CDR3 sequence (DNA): TGCGCCAGCAGCTTCGGGGGGCTCACAGATACGCAGTATTTT.

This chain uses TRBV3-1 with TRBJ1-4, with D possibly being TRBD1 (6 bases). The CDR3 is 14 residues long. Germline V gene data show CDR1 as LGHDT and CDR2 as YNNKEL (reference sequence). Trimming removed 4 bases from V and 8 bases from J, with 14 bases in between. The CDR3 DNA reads TGTGCCAGCAGCCTACAGGGAGTTGAGGAAAAACTGTTTTTT. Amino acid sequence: CASSLQGVEEKLFF.

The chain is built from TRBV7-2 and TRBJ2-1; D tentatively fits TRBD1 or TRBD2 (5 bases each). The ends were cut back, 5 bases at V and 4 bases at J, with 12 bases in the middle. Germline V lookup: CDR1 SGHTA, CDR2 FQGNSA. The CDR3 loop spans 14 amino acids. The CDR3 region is CASSVPWGYNEQFF. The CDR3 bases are TGTGCCAGCAGCGTACCCTGGGGGTACAATGAGCAGTTCTTC.

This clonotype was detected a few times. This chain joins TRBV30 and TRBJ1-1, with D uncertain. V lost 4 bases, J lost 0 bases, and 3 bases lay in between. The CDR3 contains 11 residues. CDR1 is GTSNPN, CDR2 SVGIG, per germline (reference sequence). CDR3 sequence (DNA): TGTGCCTGGATGATGAACACTGAAGCTTTCTTT. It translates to CAWMMNTEAFF.

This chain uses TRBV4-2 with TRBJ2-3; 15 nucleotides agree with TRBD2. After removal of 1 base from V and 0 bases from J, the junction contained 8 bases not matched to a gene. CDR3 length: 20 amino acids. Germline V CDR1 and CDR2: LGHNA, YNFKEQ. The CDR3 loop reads CASSQGTSGGASASTDTQYF. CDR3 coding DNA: TGTGCCAGCAGCCAAGGGACTAGCGGGGGGGCTTCCGCTAGCACAGATACGCAGTATTTT.

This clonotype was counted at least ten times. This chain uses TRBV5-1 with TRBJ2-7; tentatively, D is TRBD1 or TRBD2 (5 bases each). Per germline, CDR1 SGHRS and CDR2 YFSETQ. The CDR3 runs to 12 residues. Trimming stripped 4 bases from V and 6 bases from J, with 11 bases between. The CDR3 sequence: CASSVGAVEQYF. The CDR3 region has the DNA TGCGCCAGCAGCGTCGGGGCGGTCGAGCAGTACTTC.

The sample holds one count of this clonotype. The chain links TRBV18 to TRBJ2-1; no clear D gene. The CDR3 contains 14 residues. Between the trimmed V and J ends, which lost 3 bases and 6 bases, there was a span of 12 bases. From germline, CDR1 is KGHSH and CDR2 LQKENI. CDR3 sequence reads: CASSPSDERNEQFF. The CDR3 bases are TGTGCCAGCTCACCGTCCGACGAACGCAATGAGCAGTTCTTC.

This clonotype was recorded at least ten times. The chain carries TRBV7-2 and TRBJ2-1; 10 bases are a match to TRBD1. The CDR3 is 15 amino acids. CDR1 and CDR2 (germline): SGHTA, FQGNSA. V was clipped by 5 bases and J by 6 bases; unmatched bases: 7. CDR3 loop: CASSPTGGALNEQFF. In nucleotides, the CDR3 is TGTGCCAGCAGCCCGACAGGGGGCGCCCTCAATGAGCAGTTCTTC. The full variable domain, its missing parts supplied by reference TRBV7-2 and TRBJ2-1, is GAGVSQSPSNKVTEKGKDVELRCDPISGHTALYWYRQSLGQGLEFLIYFQGNSAPDKSGLPSDRFSAERTGGSVSTLTIQRTQQEDSAVYLCASSPTGGALNEQFFGPGTRLTVL.

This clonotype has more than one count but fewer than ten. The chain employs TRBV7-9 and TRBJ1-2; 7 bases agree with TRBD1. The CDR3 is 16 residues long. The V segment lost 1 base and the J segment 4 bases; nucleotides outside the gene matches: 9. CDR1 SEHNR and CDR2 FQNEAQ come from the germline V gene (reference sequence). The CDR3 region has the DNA TGTGCCAGCAGCTTAGAATGGCAGGGGGGCGGCTATGGCTACACCTTC. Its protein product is CASSLEWQGGGYGYTF.

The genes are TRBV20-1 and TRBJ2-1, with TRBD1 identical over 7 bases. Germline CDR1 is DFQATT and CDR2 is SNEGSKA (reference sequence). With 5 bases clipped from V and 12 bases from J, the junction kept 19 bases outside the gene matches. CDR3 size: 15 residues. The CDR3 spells CSAVPGTDSLVRQFF. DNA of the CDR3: TGCAGTGCTGTTCCCGGGACAGATTCTTTGGTGAGGCAGTTCTTC.